This T cell receptor (beta chain) emerged from a study of cytomegalovirus exposure and HLA in healthy donors. The CDR3 totals 13 residues. V shed 3 bases and J shed 7 bases, with 9 bases lying between them. Germline V gene lookup returns CDR1 LNHDA and CDR2 SQIVND (reference sequence). Regarding this clone: Its antigen is still unknown.

The PCR was carried out with 60 Vbeta primers and 13 Jbeta primers. TCRdb keeps only in-frame clones here, not all; method: immunoSEQ multiplex PCR. The sample's table shows under 200,000 clones. Overall study findings and caveats: The authors later found HLA-associated TCR beta chains more clonally expanded than equally common others.

The TCR originated in a young man in good health and CMV-seronegative. Material: PBMCs. The V gene is TRBV19, the J gene TRBJ2-2; perhaps TRBD2 as D (5 bases). Here the CDR3 reads CASSIGGYGELFF. CDR3 sequence (DNA): TGTGCCAGTAGTATTGGCGGGTACGGGGAGCTGTTTTTT.